Listed below are T cell receptor beta chains from one sample, sequenced in a study of blood T cell repertoires in COVID-19. Clones were read by immunoSEQ multiplex PCR, and TCRdb kept only the in-frame ones, dropping some. The sample holds about 83,000 clones, around 90% seen once. The sample taken for sequencing was peripheral blood. These receptors were obtained from a woman in her forties or fifties with active or convalescent COVID-19. CDR3s include the opening cysteine and the closing phenylalanine or tryptophan. The D gene is left open where the match is weak. The size of a clone is reported for some rows only, either as once, few or many, or as a class for expanded clones.

d_call clone_size j_call v_call cdr3_aa cdr3_nt
TRBD1 - TRBJ1-2 TRBV29-1 CSVWTGDGYTF TGTAGCGTATGGACAGGCGACGGCTACACCTTC
- - TRBJ2-5 TRBV7-2 CASSPQETQYF TGTGCCAGCAGCCCGCAAGAGACCCAGTACTTC
TRBD1 once TRBJ2-7 TRBV5-4 CASSHDRAYEQYF TGTGCCAGCAGCCACGACAGGGCCTACGAGCAGTACTTC
TRBD1 - TRBJ1-2 TRBV27 CASSPRTGADYGYTF TGTGCCAGCAGTCCTCGGACAGGGGCAGACTATGGCTACACCTTC
- - TRBJ2-1 TRBV4-3 CASSQGYTSYNEQFF TGCGCCAGCAGCCAAGGGTACACCTCCTACAATGAGCAGTTCTTC
TRBD1 once TRBJ2-6 TRBV19 CASSIFLRQGTSGANVLTF TGTGCCAGTAGTATCTTTCTTCGACAGGGAACCTCTGGGGCCAACGTCCTGACTTTC
- - TRBJ1-5 TRBV3-1/TRBV3-2 CASSHTASNQPQHF TGTGCCAGCAGCCATACAGCCAGCAATCAGCCCCAGCATTTT
- - TRBJ1-2 TRBV5-4 CASSPTENYGYTF TGTGCCAGCAGCCCCACAGAGAACTATGGCTACACCTTC
TRBD1 few TRBJ1-5 TRBV7-3 CASSSGTDQPQHF TGTGCCAGCAGCTCCGGGACAGATCAGCCCCAGCATTTT
- - TRBJ1-2 TRBV3-1/TRBV3-2 CAISFRGGKSGYTF TGTGCCATCTCCTTTAGGGGAGGGAAAAGCGGCTACACCTTC
- - TRBJ1-5 TRBV7-9 CASSPAGRPQHF TGTGCCAGCAGCCCCGCCGGTCGGCCCCAGCATTTT
- - TRBJ2-7 TRBV7-2 CASSLGPVYEQYF TGTGCCAGCAGCTTAGGCCCAGTATACGAGCAGTACTTC
TRBD2 - TRBJ2-7 TRBV27 CASSLSSGGAQEQYF TGTGCCAGCAGTTTATCCAGCGGGGGGGCGCAAGAGCAGTACTTC
- - TRBJ2-3 TRBV18 CASSSRQGGKDTQYF TGTGCCAGCTCATCCCGACAGGGAGGAAAAGATACGCAGTATTTT
- - TRBJ1-1 TRBV6-2/TRBV6-3 CASSVQGNTEAFF TGTGCCAGCAGTGTACAGGGTAACACTGAAGCTTTCTTT
- - TRBJ2-1 TRBV5-1 CASSEDFSYNEQFF TGCGCCAGCAGCGAGGACTTCTCCTACAATGAGCAGTTCTTC
- - TRBJ2-2 TRBV19 CASSIGGPLGELFF TGTGCCAGTAGTATCGGCGGTCCGCTAGGGGAGCTGTTTTTT
- - TRBJ2-5 TRBV11-2 CASSLGVETQYF TGTGCCAGCAGCTTAGGAGTGGAGACCCAGTACTTC
- - TRBJ2-1 TRBV7-9 CASTPPGNEQFF TGTGCCAGCACCCCCCCGGGGAATGAGCAGTTCTTC
TRBD2 - TRBJ2-3 TRBV5-1 CASSLSGGLSSTDTQYF TGCGCCAGCAGCTTGAGCGGGGGGCTATCTAGCACAGATACGCAGTATTTT
- - TRBJ1-3 TRBV5-1 CASSLGGPGNTIYF TGCGCCAGCAGCTTAGGGGGTCCTGGAAACACCATATATTTT
- - TRBJ2-1 TRBV6-5 CASRRDSYNEQFF TGTGCCAGCAGACGCGACTCCTACAATGAGCAGTTCTTC
- - TRBJ1-1 TRBV6-6 CASSYSSDTALF TGTGCCAGCAGTTACTCGTCCGATACTGCGCTCTTT
- - TRBJ1-4 TRBV5-1 CASSRRGSTNEKLFF TGCGCCAGCAGCAGGAGGGGCTCAACTAATGAAAAACTGTTTTTT
TRBD1 - TRBJ2-7 TRBV24-1 CATSDSRDRDYEQYF TGTGCCACCAGTGACTCCAGGGACAGGGACTACGAGCAGTACTTC
TRBD2 - TRBJ2-7 TRBV4-2 CASSQGASGDRF TGTGCCAGCAGCCAAGGTGCTAGCGGGGACCGATTC
TRBD1 - TRBJ2-1 TRBV3-1/TRBV3-2 CASRNKPRATGANSSYNEQFF TGTGCCAGCAGGAATAAACCAAGGGCGACAGGGGCCAATAGCTCCTACAATGAGCAGTTCTTC
TRBD1 few TRBJ1-3 TRBV9 CASSVGGTGYSGNTIYF TGTGCCAGCAGCGTCGGGGGGACAGGGTACTCTGGAAACACCATATATTTT